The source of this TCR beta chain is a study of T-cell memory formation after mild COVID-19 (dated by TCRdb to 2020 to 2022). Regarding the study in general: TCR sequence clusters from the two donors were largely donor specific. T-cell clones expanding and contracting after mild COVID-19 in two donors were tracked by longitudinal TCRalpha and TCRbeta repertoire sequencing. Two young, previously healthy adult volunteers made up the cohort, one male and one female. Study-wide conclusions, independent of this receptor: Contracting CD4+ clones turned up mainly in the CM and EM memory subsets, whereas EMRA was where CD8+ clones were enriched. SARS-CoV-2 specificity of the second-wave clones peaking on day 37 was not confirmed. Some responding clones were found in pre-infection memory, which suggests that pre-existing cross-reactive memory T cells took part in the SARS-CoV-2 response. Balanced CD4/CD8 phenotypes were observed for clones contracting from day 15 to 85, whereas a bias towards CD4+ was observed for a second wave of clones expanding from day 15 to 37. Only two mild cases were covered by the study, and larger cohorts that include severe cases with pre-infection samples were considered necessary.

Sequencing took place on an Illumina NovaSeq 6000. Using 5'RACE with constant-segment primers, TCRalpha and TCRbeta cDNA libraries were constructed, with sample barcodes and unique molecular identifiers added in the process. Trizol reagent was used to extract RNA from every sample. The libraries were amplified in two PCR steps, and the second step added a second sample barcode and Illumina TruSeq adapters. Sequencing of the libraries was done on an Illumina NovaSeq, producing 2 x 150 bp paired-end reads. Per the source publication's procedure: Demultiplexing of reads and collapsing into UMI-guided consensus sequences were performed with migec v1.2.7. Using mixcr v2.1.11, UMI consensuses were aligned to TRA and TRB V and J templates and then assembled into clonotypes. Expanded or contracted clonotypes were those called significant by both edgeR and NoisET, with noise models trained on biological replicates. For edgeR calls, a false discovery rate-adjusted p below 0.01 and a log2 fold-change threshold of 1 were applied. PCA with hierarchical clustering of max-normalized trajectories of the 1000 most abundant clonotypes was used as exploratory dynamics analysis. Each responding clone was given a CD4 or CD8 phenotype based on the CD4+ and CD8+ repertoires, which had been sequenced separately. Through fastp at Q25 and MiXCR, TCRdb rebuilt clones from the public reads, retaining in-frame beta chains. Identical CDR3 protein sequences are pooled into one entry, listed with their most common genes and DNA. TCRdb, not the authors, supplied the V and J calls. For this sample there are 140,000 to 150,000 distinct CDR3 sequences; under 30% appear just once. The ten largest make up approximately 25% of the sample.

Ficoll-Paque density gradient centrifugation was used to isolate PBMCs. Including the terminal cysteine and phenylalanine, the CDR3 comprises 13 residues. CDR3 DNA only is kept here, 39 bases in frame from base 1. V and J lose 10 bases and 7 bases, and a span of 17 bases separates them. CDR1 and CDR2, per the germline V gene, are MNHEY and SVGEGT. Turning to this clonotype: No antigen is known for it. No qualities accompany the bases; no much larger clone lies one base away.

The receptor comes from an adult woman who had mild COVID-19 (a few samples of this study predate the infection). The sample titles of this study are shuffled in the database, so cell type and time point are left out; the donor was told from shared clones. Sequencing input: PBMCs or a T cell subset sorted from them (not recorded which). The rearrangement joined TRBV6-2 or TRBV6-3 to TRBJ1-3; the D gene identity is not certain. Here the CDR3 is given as CAITTYPRNTIYF. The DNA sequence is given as TGTGCCATTACGACCTACCCGAGGAACACCATATATTTT.